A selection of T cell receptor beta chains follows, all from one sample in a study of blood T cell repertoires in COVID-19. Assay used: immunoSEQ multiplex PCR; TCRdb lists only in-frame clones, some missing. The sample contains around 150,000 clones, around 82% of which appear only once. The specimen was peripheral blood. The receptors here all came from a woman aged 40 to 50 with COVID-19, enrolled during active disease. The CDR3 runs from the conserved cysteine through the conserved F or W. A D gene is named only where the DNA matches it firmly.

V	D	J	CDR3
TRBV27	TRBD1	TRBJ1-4	CASSLSGQFSEKLFF
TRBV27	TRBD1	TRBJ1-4	CASSPRDSGEKLFF
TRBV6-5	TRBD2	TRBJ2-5	CACESGGETQYF
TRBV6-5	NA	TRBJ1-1	CASKFQGNTEAFF
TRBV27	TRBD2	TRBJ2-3	CASRRTSGIGADTQYF
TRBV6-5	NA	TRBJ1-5	CASGTGTSPNQPQHF
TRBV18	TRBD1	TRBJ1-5	CASSKDRGNSNQPQHF
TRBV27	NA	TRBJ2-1	CASRTTGYNEQFF
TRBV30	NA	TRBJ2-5	CAWSVGRETQYF
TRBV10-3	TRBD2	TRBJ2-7	CAIGEVTSGSYEQYF
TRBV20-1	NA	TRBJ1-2	CSAWGSYGYTF
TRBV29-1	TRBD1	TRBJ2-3	CSAGQGDFGWDTQYF
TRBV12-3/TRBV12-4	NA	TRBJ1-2	CASSRDGTDGYTF
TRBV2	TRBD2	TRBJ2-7	CASSKAGVSSYEQYF
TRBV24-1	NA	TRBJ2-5	CATSLARSETQYF
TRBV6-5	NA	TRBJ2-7	CASRGTSFSYEQYF
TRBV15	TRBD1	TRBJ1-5	CATSSRDREPPQHF
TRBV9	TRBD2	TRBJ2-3	CASSALSGGAADTQYF
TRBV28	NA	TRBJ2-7	CGTRIGGRSYEQYF
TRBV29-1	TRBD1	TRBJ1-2	CSADGGQDYYGYTF
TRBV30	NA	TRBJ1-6	CAWSREALAPLHF
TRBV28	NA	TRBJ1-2	CASSLVDTSPYGYTF
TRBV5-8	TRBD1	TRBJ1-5	CASSRNRGPGNQPQHF
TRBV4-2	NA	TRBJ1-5	CASSQVWGQPQHF
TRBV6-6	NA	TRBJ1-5	CASSPIDSKNQPQHF